Reported below is one T cell receptor beta chain. Its antigen is not yet known. No base quality information exists; no much larger clone differs at one position. The data stem from a study of CD8+ T cells in alopecia areata (dated by TCRdb to 2017 to 2018). At the level of the whole study: Treated patients were enrolled in an open-label pilot trial of oral tofacitinib at 5 to 10 mg twice daily for moderate-to-severe alopecia areata. Patients received tofacitinib for 6 to 18 months and were then followed off drug for 6 months to check for delayed response and recurrence. Scalp clonality was compared among normal scalp (n=4), patchy alopecia areata scalp (n=8), and alopecia totalis/universalis scalp (n=8). The study used high-throughput TCRbeta sequencing to examine T cell clonal expansion in alopecia areata, in both the C3H/HeJ mouse model and human patients. Patients on tofacitinib were biopsied at baseline and after 4 and 24 weeks of treatment, and several of the patients also had a later scalp biopsy. The SALT score, which quantifies the percentage of affected scalp surface area, was used to measure disease severity in treated patients. On the human side, TCRbeta sequencing was run on scalp tissue and on sorted CD4+ and CD8+ peripheral blood T cells from healthy controls and from alopecia areata patients with either patchy or totalis/universalis disease. TCRbeta CDR3 regions were amplified by immunoSEQ multiplex PCR using 35 Vbeta forward and 13 Jbeta reverse primers. RNA was obtained with the PAXgene miRNA kit for fixed scalp, the miRNeasy kit for PBMCs, and the RNeasy kit for mouse skin. Beyond this particular receptor, the publication reports: Tofacitinib significantly lowered scalp clonality and the number of expanded CD8+ clones among the top 100 scalp clones. Lesional scalp, especially in alopecia totalis/universalis, showed higher clonality and more expanded CD8+ clones than normal scalp, suggesting antigenic drive. Resident alphabeta T cells in normal human skin are also sequenced, complicating scalp TCR repertoire analysis, unlike mouse skin dominated by gammadelta T cells. Shared TCR sequences between patients were less evident than in mice, which may be partly attributable to HLA diversity in the patient population. Many expanded lesional clones persisted in scalp and blood during tofacitinib treatment, which may partly explain relapse after stopping treatment. The treated cohort was small, with a single nonresponder, so links between baseline CD8+ expansion and response need larger studies.

Receptor libraries were prepared by the immunoSEQ multiplex PCR assay. For TCR sequencing, RNA was extracted from every sample and reverse transcribed into cDNA to serve as template. First-strand cDNA was synthesized with SuperScript III using a 2:1 mix of oligo-dT and random hexamers. A synthetic immune receptor repertoire was used to measure amplification bias, and any remaining bias was corrected computationally. The paper's data handling went like this. Raw reads were preprocessed to remove errors, and CDR3 was defined according to IMGT conventions as the region from the conserved cysteine to phenylalanine. Clonality was computed by normalizing Shannon entropy by log2 of the number of productive unique TCRs and subtracting the result from 1. Whether each scalp clone was CD4 or CD8 was inferred by checking scalp TCRbeta sequences against the CD4 and CD8 repertoires from sorted blood. This immuneACCESS table, as held by TCRdb, lists in-frame sequences with V and J called but not all clones. Of the missing ones, under half trace to an unresolved V gene in checked studies; the others have no known cause. V and J calls and clone size are given by that table; D and trimming were obtained from the DNA. The sample profile shows about 190,000 clones; 50% to 60% of them were found once. Around 0.69% of the sample comes from the top ten.

The germline V gene encodes CDR1 LNHNV and CDR2 YYDKDF (reference sequence). The CDR3 numbers 16 residues from cysteine through phenylalanine. CDR3 DNA only is kept here, 48 bases in frame from base 1. Germline trimming amounts to 0 bases on V and 1 base on J, with 3 as the count of junction bases outside the gene matches. The time point label, read with the paper, signifies: less than five weeks on oral tofacitinib. The meaning of the sample's treatment or condition label: oral pan-JAK inhibitor, 5-10 mg twice daily. From alopecia areata patients, peripheral blood was collected along with lesional scalp punch biopsies. PBMCs were separated by density centrifugation and stained for CD3, CD4 and CD8, after which CD4+ and CD8+ T cells were sorted on a FACSAria.

The origin of this receptor is a human donor with alopecia areata. This receptor chain uses TRBV15 and TRBJ2-5, with 9 bases in between that match TRBD1. The starting material was CD4+ T cells sorted from blood, obtained at week 4, from a patient treated with tofacitinib. The encoded CDR3 is CATSRDMGQGQETQYF. The nucleotides read TGTGCCACCAGCAGAGATATGGGACAGGGCCAAGAGACCCAGTACTTC.